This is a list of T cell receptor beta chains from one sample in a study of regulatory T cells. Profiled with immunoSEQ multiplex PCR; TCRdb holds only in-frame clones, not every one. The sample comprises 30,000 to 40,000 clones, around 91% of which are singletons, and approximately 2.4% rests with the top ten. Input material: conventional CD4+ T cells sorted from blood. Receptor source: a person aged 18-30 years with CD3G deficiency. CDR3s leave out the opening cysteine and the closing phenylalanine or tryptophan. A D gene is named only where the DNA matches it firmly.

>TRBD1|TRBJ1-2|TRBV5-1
ASSSGQEDGYT
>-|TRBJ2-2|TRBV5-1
ASSPGASTGELF
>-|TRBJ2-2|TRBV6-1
ASAVIGRGQGELF
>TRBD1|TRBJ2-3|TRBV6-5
ASSSGQGGDTQY
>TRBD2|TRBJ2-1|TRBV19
ASSKGGTRAYNEQF
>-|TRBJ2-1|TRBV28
ASSFQGLRYNEQF
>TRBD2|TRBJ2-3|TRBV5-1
ASSLSASGGDTQY
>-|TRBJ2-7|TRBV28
ASSPGAGYEQY
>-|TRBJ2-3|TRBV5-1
ASRAHSTDTQY
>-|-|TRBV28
ASSLSQLYEQY
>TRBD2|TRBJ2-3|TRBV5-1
ASSLEAGGPMSTDTQY
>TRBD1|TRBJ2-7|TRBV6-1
ASRPGGGYEQY
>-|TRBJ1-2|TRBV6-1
ASLNIGGWSGYT
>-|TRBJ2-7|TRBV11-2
ASSLFKVGRVSEQY
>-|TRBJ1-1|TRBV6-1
ASRLGTPNTEAF
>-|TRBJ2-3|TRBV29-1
SSPGGRSTDTQY
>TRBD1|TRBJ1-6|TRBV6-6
ASSYPTGNSPLH
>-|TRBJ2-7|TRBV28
ASSLTRGKQY
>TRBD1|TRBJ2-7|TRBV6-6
ASSYRGSSYEQY
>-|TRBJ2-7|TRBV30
AWSRGTPAGEQY
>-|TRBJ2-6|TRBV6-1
ASSEIRRAGANVLT
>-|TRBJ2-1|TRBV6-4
ASSDARANLFYNEQF
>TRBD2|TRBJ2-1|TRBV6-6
ASSYRTSQTNEQF
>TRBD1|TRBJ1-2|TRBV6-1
ASRGSRDRVDGYT